The present entry profiles one T cell receptor beta chain with its context. The antigen is not known. These data belong to a study of CD4+ T cells in melanoma. The study's findings and limits: A reported correlation linked neoantigen-specific CD4+ T cells to CD8+, macrophage and B cell function. Neoantigen-specific CD4+ T cells in melanoma reportedly had diverse differentiation states.

The CDR3 spans 11 residues. Germline values: CDR1 SGHAT, CDR2 FQDESV (reference sequence). Between the trimmed V and J ends, which lost 3 bases and 3 bases, there was a span of 2 bases. The protocol was immunoSEQ multiplex PCR, while the TCRdb copy is restricted to in-frame clones and leaves out a portion. The table lists around 110,000 clones, around 92% of them singletons. The material sequenced was peripheral blood. The receptor comes from a human donor with melanoma. The chain joins TRBV11-1 to TRBJ2-5, with D unresolved. CDR3 amino acids: CASSFEETQYF. The CDR3 DNA reads as TGTGCCAGCAGCTTCGAAGAGACCCAGTACTTC.